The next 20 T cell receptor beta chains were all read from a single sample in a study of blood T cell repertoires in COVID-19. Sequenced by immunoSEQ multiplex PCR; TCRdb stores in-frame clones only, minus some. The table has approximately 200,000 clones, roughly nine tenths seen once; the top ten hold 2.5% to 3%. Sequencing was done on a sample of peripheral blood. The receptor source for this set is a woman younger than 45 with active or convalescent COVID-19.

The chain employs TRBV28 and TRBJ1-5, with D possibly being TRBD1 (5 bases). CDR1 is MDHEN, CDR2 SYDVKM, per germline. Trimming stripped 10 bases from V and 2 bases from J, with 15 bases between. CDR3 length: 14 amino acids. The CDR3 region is CATHRGNGNQPQHF. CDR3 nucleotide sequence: TGTGCCACCCACCGGGGGAACGGCAATCAGCCCCAGCATTTT.

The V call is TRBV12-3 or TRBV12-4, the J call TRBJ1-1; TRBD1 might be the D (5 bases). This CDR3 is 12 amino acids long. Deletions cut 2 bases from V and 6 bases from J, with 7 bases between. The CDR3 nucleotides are TGTGCCAGCAGTTTAAGGGGTGCTGAAGCTTTCTTT. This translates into CASSLRGAEAFF.

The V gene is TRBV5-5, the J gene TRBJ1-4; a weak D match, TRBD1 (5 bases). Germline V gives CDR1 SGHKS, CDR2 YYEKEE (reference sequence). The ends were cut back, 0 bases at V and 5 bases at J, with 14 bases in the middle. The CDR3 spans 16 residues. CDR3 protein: CASSLDIVGVNEKLFF. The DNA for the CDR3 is TGTGCCAGCAGCTTGGACATTGTAGGGGTAAATGAAAAACTGTTTTTT. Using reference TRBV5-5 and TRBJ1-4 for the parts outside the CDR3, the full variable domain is DAGVTQSPTHLIKTRGQQVTLRCSPISGHKSVSWYQQVLGQGPQFIFQYYEKEERGRGNFPDRFSARQFPNYSSELNVNALLLGDSALYLCASSLDIVGVNEKLFFGSGTQLSVL.

In DNA, the CDR3 is TGTGCCAGCGTCTCAGGTGAAGCTTTCTTT. Its protein product is CASVSGEAFF. The chain recombines TRBV19 with TRBJ1-1; D gene uncertain. The V end lost 9 bases, the J end lost 7 bases, and 9 bases lay between the germline ends. The CDR3 contains 10 residues. The germline V gene has CDR1 LNHDA and CDR2 SQIVND (reference sequence).

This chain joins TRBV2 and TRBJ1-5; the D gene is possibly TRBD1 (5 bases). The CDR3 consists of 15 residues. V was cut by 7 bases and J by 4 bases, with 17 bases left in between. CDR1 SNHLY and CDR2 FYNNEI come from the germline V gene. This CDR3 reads CASNSGGGHNQPQHF. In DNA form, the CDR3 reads TGTGCCAGCAACTCTGGGGGAGGGCATAATCAGCCCCAGCATTTT.

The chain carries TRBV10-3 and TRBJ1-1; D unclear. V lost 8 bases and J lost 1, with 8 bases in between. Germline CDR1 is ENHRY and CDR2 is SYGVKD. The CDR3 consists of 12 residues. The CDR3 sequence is CAIAQENTEAFF. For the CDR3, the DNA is TGTGCCATCGCGCAGGAGAACACTGAAGCTTTCTTT.

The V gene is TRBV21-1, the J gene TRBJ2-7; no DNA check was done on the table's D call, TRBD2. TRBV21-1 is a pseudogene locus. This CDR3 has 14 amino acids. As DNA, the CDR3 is TGTGCCAGCAGCGCGCATAATCGAACCTACGAGCAGTACTTC. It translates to CASSAHNRTYEQYF.

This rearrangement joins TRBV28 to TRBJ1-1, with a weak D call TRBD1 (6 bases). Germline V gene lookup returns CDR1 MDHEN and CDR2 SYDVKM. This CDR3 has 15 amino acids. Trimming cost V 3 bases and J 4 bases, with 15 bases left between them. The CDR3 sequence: CASSLYRERATEAFF. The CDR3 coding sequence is TGTGCCAGCAGTTTGTACAGGGAAAGGGCCACTGAAGCTTTCTTT. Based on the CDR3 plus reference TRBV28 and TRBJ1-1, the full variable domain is DVKVTQSSRYLVKRTGEKVFLECVQDMDHENMFWYRQDPGLGLRLIYFSYDVKMKEKGDIPEGYSVSREKKERFSLILESASTNQTSMYLCASSLYRERATEAFFGQGTRLTVV.

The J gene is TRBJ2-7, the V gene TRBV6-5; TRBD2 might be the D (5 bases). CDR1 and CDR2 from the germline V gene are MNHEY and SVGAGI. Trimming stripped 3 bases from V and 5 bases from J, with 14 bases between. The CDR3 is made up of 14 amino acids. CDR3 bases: TGTGCCAGCAGTTATGGACGGCGGGCGAACGAGCAGTACTTC. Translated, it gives CASSYGRRANEQYF.

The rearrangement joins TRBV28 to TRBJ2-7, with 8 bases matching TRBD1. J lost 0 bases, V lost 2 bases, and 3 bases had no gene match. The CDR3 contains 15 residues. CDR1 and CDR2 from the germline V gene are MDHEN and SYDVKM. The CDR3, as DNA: TGTGCCAGCAGTTTAAGGACAGGGCTCTCCTACGAGCAGTACTTC. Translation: CASSLRTGLSYEQYF.

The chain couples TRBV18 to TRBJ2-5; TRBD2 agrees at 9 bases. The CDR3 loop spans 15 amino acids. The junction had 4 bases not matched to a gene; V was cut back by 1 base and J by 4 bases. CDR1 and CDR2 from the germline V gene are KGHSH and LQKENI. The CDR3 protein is CASSPLAGEGETQYF. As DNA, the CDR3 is TGTGCCAGCTCACCACTAGCGGGAGAGGGAGAGACCCAGTACTTC.

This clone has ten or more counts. CDR3 sequence (DNA): TGTGCCAGCAGCTTAGTCCCAGCGGGGGGCACAGATACGCAGTATTTT. It is translated as CASSLVPAGGTDTQYF. V gene TRBV7-6 combines with J gene TRBJ2-3; TRBD2 matches at 8 bases. The germline V gene encodes CDR1 SGHVS and CDR2 FNYEAQ. CDR3 length equals 16 residues. Unmatched junction bases numbered 4, after V lost 1 base and J lost 1 base.

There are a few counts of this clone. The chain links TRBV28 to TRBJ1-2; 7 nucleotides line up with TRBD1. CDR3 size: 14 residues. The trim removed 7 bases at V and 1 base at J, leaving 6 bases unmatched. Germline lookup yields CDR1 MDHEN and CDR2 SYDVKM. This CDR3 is CASNLRQGNYGYTF. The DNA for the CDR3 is TGTGCCAGCAACCTAAGACAGGGTAACTATGGCTACACCTTC.

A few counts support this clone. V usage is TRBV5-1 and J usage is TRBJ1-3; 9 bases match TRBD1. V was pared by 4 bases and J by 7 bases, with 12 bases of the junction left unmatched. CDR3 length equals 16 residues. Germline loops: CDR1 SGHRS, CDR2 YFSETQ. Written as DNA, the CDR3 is TGCGCCAGCAGCCCGGACTGGGGACAGGGAGGGAACACCATATATTTT. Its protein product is CASSPDWGQGGNTIYF.

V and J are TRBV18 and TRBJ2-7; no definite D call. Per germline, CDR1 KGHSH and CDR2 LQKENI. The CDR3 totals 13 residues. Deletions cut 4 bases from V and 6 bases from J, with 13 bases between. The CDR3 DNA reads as TGTGCCAGCTCACGCGACACCATCGGCGAGCAGTACTTC. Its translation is CASSRDTIGEQYF.

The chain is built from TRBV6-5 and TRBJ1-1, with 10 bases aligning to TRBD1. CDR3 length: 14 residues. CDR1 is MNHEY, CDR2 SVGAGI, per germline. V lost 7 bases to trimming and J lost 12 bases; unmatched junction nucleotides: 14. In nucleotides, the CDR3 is TGTGCCAGCAACAGAATCGGACAGGGGGGAATAACTTTCTTT. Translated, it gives CASNRIGQGGITFF.

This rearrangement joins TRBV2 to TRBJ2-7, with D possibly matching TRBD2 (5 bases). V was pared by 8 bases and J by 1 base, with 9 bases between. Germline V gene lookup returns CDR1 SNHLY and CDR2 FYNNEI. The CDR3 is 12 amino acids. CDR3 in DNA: TGTGCCAGCGCGACGGGATCCTACGAGCAGTACTTC. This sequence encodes CASATGSYEQYF.

The CDR3 DNA is TGTGCCAGTGTCTCCGAGGGGACAGGGTTCCTACCCCAGCATTTT. It encodes CASVSEGTGFLPQHF. This chain links TRBV19 with TRBJ1-5; TRBD1 aligns across 9 bases. Losses at the gene ends were 8 bases for V and 10 bases for J; bases not matched to a gene: 15. Germline V CDR1 and CDR2: LNHDA, SQIVND (reference sequence). CDR3 size: 15 residues.

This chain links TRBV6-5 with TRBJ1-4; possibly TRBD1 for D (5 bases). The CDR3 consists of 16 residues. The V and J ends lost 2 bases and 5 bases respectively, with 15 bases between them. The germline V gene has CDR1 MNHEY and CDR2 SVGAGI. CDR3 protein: CASSYEAAGGNEKLFF. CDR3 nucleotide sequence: TGTGCCAGCAGTTACGAAGCGGCGGGGGGAAATGAAAAACTGTTTTTT.

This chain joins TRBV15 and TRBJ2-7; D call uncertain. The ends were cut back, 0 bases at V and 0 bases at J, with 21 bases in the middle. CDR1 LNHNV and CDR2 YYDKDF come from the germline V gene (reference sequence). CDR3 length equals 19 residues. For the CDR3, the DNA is TGTGCCACCAGCAGAGATGTAGGAACTAATAGTCTCGCCTCCTACGAGCAGTACTTC. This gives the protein CATSRDVGTNSLASYEQYF.